This is a list of T cell receptor beta chains from one sample in a study of blood T cells in healthy people across ages. One entry per CDR3 protein results from TCRdb running MiXCR on the 5' RACE reads. The table lists around 800,000 distinct CDR3 sequences, about 47% of them singletons. Input material: blood. The receptor set was obtained from a man older than 75 in good health. Both conserved end residues are part of each CDR3. A D gene is named only where the DNA matches it firmly. The size of a clone is reported for some rows only, either as once, few or many, or as a class for expanded clones.

j_call,v_call,d_call,clone_size,cdr3_nt,cdr3_aa
TRBJ2-4,TRBV6-2/TRBV6-3,-,few,TGTGCCAGCAGAGAGCAGGAAAACATTCAGTACTTC,CASREQENIQYF
TRBJ2-7,TRBV28,TRBD2,-,TGTGCCAGCAGACCGGATGGACTAGCGGGATTTGAGCAGTACTTC,CASRPDGLAGFEQYF
TRBJ2-7,TRBV28,-,-,TGTGCCAGCAGTTTAATGCTGGGGGCTCGCTACGAGCAGTACTTC,CASSLMLGARYEQYF
TRBJ2-5,TRBV6-1,TRBD1,-,TGTGCCAGCAGTGACCCGGGACAGAGCCAAGAGACCCAGTACTTC,CASSDPGQSQETQYF
TRBJ2-1,TRBV29-1,-,-,TGCAGCGTGGCTGGGAGCGGCCGAGACGGGTTCTTC,CSVAGSGRDGFF
TRBJ2-7,TRBV20-1,TRBD1,-,TGCAGTGCTACCAAGACAGGGGCGGGGGAGCAGTACTTC,CSATKTGAGEQYF
TRBJ2-7,TRBV20-1,TRBD2,-,TGCAGTGCCCGGACTAGCGGGAGGTACGAGCAGTACTTC,CSARTSGRYEQYF
TRBJ1-4,TRBV20-1,-,-,TGCAGTGCTAGAGGACAGATTTTTAATGAAAAACTGTTTTTT,CSARGQIFNEKLFF
TRBJ2-5,TRBV5-1,-,many,TGTGCCAGCAGCTTAGGGAGCGGTCAAGAGACCCAGTACTTC,CASSLGSGQETQYF
TRBJ2-1,TRBV5-1,-,-,TGCGCCAGCAGCTTGGAACGGTTCTCCTACAATGAGCAGTTCTTC,CASSLERFSYNEQFF
TRBJ1-1,TRBV4-2,-,few,TGTGCCAGCAGCCAACCCGCCGCGGGGGCCACTGAAGCTTTCTTT,CASSQPAAGATEAFF
TRBJ2-1,TRBV7-2,TRBD2,many,TGTGCCAGCAGCACTAGCGGGAGTAGACACAATGAGCAGTTCTTC,CASSTSGSRHNEQFF
TRBJ2-3,TRBV20-1,-,-,TGCAGTGCCCTTGGCGGTAGCGTAGGCACAGATACGCAGTATTTT,CSALGGSVGTDTQYF
TRBJ1-1,TRBV6-5,-,few,TGTGCCAGCAGTTACGCCCGAATGAACACTGAAGCTTTCTTT,CASSYARMNTEAFF
TRBJ1-5,TRBV11-2,-,-,TGTGCCAGCAGCTTAGACTCAGGGAGTCAGAGCAATCAGCCCCAGCATTTT,CASSLDSGSQSNQPQHF
TRBJ2-7,TRBV29-1,TRBD2,few,TGCAGCGTGACAACTAGCGGGAGTACCTACAATGAGCAGTACTTC,CSVTTSGSTYNEQYF
TRBJ1-6,TRBV6-5,-,once,TGTGCCAGCAGTCAGGACAGCTTGTATAATTCACCCCTCCACTTT,CASSQDSLYNSPLHF
TRBJ2-5,TRBV18,-,-,TGTGCCAGCTCACCACCGGGCCTAGGGGAGACCCAGTACTTC,CASSPPGLGETQYF
TRBJ2-7,TRBV29-1,-,few,TGCAGCGTTGGGCGGACAGAACACGAGCAGTACTTC,CSVGRTEHEQYF
TRBJ2-3,TRBV4-2,-,many,TGTGCCAGCAGCCAACCCGTCGTCGGGATGAAAACAGATACGCAGTATTTT,CASSQPVVGMKTDTQYF
TRBJ2-7,TRBV12-3/TRBV12-4,TRBD1,-,TGTGCCAGCAGTCGACAGGGAATTGGAGAGACCCTGTACTTC,CASSRQGIGETLYF
TRBJ1-4,TRBV20-1,-,-,TGCAGTGCTAATGGTGTGAGGGGTGTTAATGAAAAACTGTTTTTT,CSANGVRGVNEKLFF
TRBJ2-7,TRBV2,TRBD1,-,TGTGCCAGCAGTGAAGACAGGGGCAACGAGCAGTACTTC,CASSEDRGNEQYF
TRBJ2-7,TRBV3-1,TRBD2,-,TGTGCCAGCAGCCAAGATGCCGTCCGACTAGCGGGAGTCCCGGAGCAGTACTTC,CASSQDAVRLAGVPEQYF
TRBJ2-6,TRBV7-2,-,few,TGTGCCAGCAGCCCGCGGACAGCTGGGGCCAACGTCCTGACTTTC,CASSPRTAGANVLTF